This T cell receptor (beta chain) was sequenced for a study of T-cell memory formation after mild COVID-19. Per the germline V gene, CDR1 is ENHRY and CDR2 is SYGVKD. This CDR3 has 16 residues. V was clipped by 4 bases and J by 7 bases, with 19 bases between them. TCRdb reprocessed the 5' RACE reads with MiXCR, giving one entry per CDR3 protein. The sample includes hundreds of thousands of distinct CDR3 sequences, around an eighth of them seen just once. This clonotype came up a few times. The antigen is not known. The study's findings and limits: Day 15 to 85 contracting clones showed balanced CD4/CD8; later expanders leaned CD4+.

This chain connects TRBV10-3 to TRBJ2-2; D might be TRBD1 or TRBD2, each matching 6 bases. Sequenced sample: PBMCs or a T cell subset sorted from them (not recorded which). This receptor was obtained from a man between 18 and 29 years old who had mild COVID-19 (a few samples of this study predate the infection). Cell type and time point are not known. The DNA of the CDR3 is TGTGCCATCAGTGTGAGGGGGGACCCCCTCGGCGGGGAGCTGTTTTTT. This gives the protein CAISVRGDPLGGELFF.